Following are 18 T cell receptor beta chains from one sample sequenced in a study of Graves' ophthalmopathy and Graves' hyperthyroidism. As the template, RNA transcripts were used to amplify TCR beta CDR3 regions. First-round RT-PCR employed HTBI primers, with a second-round multiplex PCR after it. TCRdb analysed the multiplex PCR reads with MiXCR anew, one entry per CDR3 protein. The sample has approximately 640,000 distinct CDR3 sequences; approximately 39% are singletons. The specimen was peripheral blood. These receptors came from an adult man with Graves' ophthalmopathy.

This clonotype has at least ten counts. V usage is TRBV20-1 and J usage is TRBJ1-1, with 9 nucleotides matching TRBD1. The CDR3 loop spans 17 amino acids. J gave up 3 bases and V 0 bases, and 11 bases lay outside the gene matches. Germline lookup yields CDR1 DFQATT and CDR2 SNEGSKA (reference sequence). For the CDR3, the DNA is TGCAGTGCTAGAGATTCGGGGACAGGGAGTCGCCACACTGAAGCTTTCTTT. It is translated as CSARDSGTGSRHTEAFF.

This clonotype turned up a few times. The CDR3 sequence: CASRKGSWGNQPQHF. Here the CDR3 DNA reads TGTGCCAGCAGAAAGGGGAGTTGGGGCAATCAGCCCCAGCATTTT. The chain links TRBV6-5 to TRBJ1-5; maybe TRBD1 (5 bases). V was cut by 6 bases and J by 2 bases, with 14 bases left in between. The germline gives CDR1 MNHEY, CDR2 SVGAGI. The CDR3 consists of 15 residues.

There are a few counts of this clonotype. The V and J genes are TRBV5-4 and TRBJ2-2, with D perhaps matching TRBD1 (6 bases). CDR1 and CDR2 from the germline V gene are SGHNT and YYREEE (reference sequence). The V gene lost 5 bases and the J gene lost 6 bases, with 17 bases spanning the gap. The CDR3 is made up of 15 amino acids. CDR3 sequence: CASRKPEQGAGELFF. CDR3 sequence (DNA): TGTGCCAGCAGGAAGCCTGAACAGGGAGCCGGGGAGCTGTTTTTT.

CDR3 in amino acids: CATSRATVRNTEAFF. The CDR3, as DNA: TGTGCCACCAGCAGAGCGACAGTCAGGAACACTGAAGCTTTCTTT. The chain uses TRBV15 and TRBJ1-1; D is perhaps TRBD1 (5 bases). There are 15 residues in the CDR3. V was cut by 1 base and J by 1 base, with 10 bases left in between. The germline V gene encodes CDR1 LNHNV and CDR2 YYDKDF (reference sequence).

The CDR3 sequence is CASSSRRDSRYEQYF. As DNA, the CDR3 is TGTGCCAGTAGTTCCAGGAGGGACAGCCGCTACGAGCAGTACTTC. This chain connects TRBV19 to TRBJ2-7; D is perhaps TRBD1 (7 bases). Trimming shortened V by 5 bases and J by 3 bases, and 17 bases separated the two germline ends. This CDR3 is built from 15 residues. Germline-derived CDR1 and CDR2 are LNHDA and SQIVND (reference sequence).

This chain links TRBV5-1 with TRBJ2-5; no clear D gene. The end of the DNA aligns better with TRBJ2-7, so the J call may be wrong. From germline, CDR1 is SGHRS and CDR2 YFSETQ. This CDR3 comprises 16 residues. CDR3 protein: CASSLKEAAFSYEQYV. As DNA, the CDR3 is TGCGCCAGCAGCTTGAAAGAAGCCGCCTTCTCCTACGAGCAGTACGTC.

Many counts were recorded for this clonotype. V usage is TRBV29-1 and J usage is TRBJ2-2; D is perhaps TRBD2 (5 bases). The germline V and J ends were trimmed by 7 bases and 3 bases, with 9 bases remaining between them. Germline V gene sequence: CDR1 SQVTM, CDR2 ANQGSEA. The CDR3 consists of 12 residues. CDR3 nucleotides: TGCAGCGCCAAGGGAGACACCGGGGAGCTGTTTTTT. Protein: CSAKGDTGELFF.

This clonotype was seen at least ten times. The CDR3 DNA is TGTGCCAGCAGCTTAGGGGGGGTCCACGAAGAGACCCAGTACTTC. This encodes CASSLGGVHEETQYF. This chain connects TRBV7-8 to TRBJ2-5; D may be TRBD2 (6 bases). The CDR3 runs to 15 residues. The V and J ends lost 1 base and 3 bases respectively, with 12 bases between them. Germline CDR1 is SGHVS and CDR2 is FQNEAQ.

This clonotype was detected a few times. This chain links TRBV11-2 with TRBJ2-3; possible D gene TRBD1, 7 bases. Trimming took 4 bases from V and 3 from J, leaving 14 bases between them. The germline gives CDR1 SGHAT, CDR2 FQNNGV. The CDR3 spans 15 residues. The CDR3: CASSSAGGKTDTQYF. CDR3 in DNA: TGTGCCAGCAGCTCCGCAGGGGGGAAGACAGATACGCAGTATTTT.

In its sample, this clonotype was seen a few times. DNA of the CDR3: TGTGCCAGCAGCGTAGGGGGGGAGGTCCAAGAGACCCAGTACTTC. Encoded protein: CASSVGGEVQETQYF. J is TRBJ2-5 and V is TRBV9, with D possibly matching TRBD2 (6 bases). The CDR3 has 15 amino acids. Germline-derived CDR1 and CDR2 are SGDLS and YYNGEE. V was cut by 0 bases and J by 1 base, with 10 bases left in between.

The V and J genes are TRBV29-1 and TRBJ1-4; TRBD1 might be the D (6 bases). The CDR3 loop spans 11 amino acids. The V end lost 7 bases, the J end lost 8 bases, and 11 bases lay between the germline ends. Per germline, CDR1 SQVTM and CDR2 ANQGSEA. The CDR3 sequence: CSGQAREKLFF. The DNA for the CDR3 is TGCAGCGGACAGGCGCGGGAAAAACTGTTTTTT. Full variable domain (outside the CDR3, taken from reference TRBV29-1 and TRBJ1-4): SAVISQKPSRDICQRGTSLTIQCQVDSQVTMMFWYRQQPGQSLTLIATANQGSEATYESGFVIDKFPISRPNLTFSTLTVSNMSPEDSSIYLCSGQAREKLFFGSGTQLSVL.

This clonotype occurred many times. This chain connects TRBV20-1 to TRBJ1-2; the D is unclear. CDR3 size: 14 residues. CDR1 is DFQATT, CDR2 SNEGSKA, per germline (reference sequence). V was cut by 0 bases and J by 4 bases, with 12 bases left in between. The CDR3 region has the DNA TGCAGTGCTAGAGATCTCTCCGGGCCCTATGGCTACACCTTC. As protein: CSARDLSGPYGYTF.

This clonotype occurred many times. J is TRBJ1-4 and V is TRBV2; D perhaps matches TRBD1 (5 bases). The CDR3 is 15 amino acids. The V and J ends lost 8 bases and 5 bases respectively, with 18 bases between them. Germline values: CDR1 SNHLY, CDR2 FYNNEI. The DNA for the CDR3 is TGTGCCAGCCGAGGTGTTGGGACTGAGAATGAAAAACTGTTTTTT. This codes for CASRGVGTENEKLFF.

Many counts were recorded for this clonotype. The genes are TRBV19 and TRBJ1-2, with unresolved D. From germline, CDR1 is LNHDA and CDR2 SQIVND (reference sequence). The CDR3 contains 13 residues. V lost 11 bases and J 1 base, leaving 14 bases between the germline ends. CDR3 DNA: TGTGCCTGCCGGGCCAGGAGTAACTATGGCTACACCTTC. It specifies CACRARSNYGYTF.

A word on this clonotype: A much larger clone is a single base away; this may be a read error. The chain combines TRBV7-2 with TRBJ2-7, with D perhaps matching TRBD1 (5 bases). Germline V gives CDR1 SGHTA, CDR2 FQGNSA. The CDR3 length is 14 residues. The CDR3 is CASSLGGRVHEQCF. CDR3 nucleotides: TGTGCCAGCAGCTTAGGGGGCAGGGTCCACGAGCAGTGCTTC. The whole variable domain, filled in from reference TRBV7-2 and TRBJ2-7, reads GAGVSQSPSNKVTEKGKDVELRCDPISGHTALYWYRQSLGQGLEFLIYFQGNSAPDKSGLPSDRFSAERTGGSVSTLTIQRTQQEDSAVYLCASSLGGRVHEQCFGPGTRLTVT.

This clonotype occurred once. The junction departs from the called germline gene at one end, perhaps through a read error. The chain links TRBV10-3 to TRBJ2-7; tentatively, D is TRBD2 (6 bases). The CDR3 is 15 amino acids. Germline V CDR1 and CDR2: ENHRY, SYGVKD. CDR3 sequence reads: CASSYVGGFPYEQYF. The CDR3, as DNA: TGTGCCAGCAGTTACGTCGGAGGGTTCCCCTACGAGCAGTACTTC.

This clonotype was picked up many times. In nucleotides, the CDR3 is TGCAGCGTCGACATGGGGGAGGTGGATGGCTACACCTTC. Translated: CSVDMGEVDGYTF. The V and J genes are TRBV29-1 and TRBJ1-2; D is perhaps TRBD1 (5 bases). Germline V gene sequence: CDR1 SQVTM, CDR2 ANQGSEA. CDR3 size: 13 residues. Between the trimmed V and J ends, which lost 6 bases and 6 bases, there was a span of 17 bases.

For this clonotype: A much larger clone sits a single nucleotide away, making a read error possible. The conserved closing phenylalanine or tryptophan is absent in this CDR3, likely reflecting a read error. The rearrangement links TRBV19 to TRBJ1-1; no definite D call. V dropped 6 bases and J dropped 4 bases, with 9 bases sitting between them. Germline CDR1 reads LNHDA; CDR2 reads SQIVND (reference sequence). The CDR3 is 12 residues long. CDR3 in DNA: TGTGCCAGTAGCCACGGACCCACTGAAGCTTTCCTT. Residues: CASSHGPTEAFL.